Below, 31 T cell receptor beta chains from the same sample are listed, as sequenced in a study of T-cell memory formation after mild COVID-19. TCRdb fed the 5' RACE reads into MiXCR, producing one record per CDR3 protein. Of around 340,000 distinct CDR3 sequences listed, approximately 15% were seen once; the top ten hold around 22%. The sample consisted of PBMCs or a T cell subset sorted from them (not recorded which). The receptors here all came from a man aged 18 to 30 who had mild COVID-19 (a few samples of this study predate the infection). Cell type and time point are not known.

This sequence joins TRBV20-1 and TRBJ1-3; tentative D call: TRBD1 (5 bases). The germline CDR1 and CDR2 sequences are DFQATT and SNEGSKA (reference sequence). This CDR3 region has 12 residues. The V end was cut by 5 bases, the J end by 4 bases, with 9 bases between. The CDR3 DNA reads TGCAGTGCTCAGGGTGCCGGAAACACCATATATTTT. Residues: CSAQGAGNTIYF.

The chain joins TRBV7-2 to TRBJ2-6, with TRBD1 identical over 7 bases. The V gene's germline CDR1 is SGHTA and CDR2 FQGNSA. The length of the CDR3 is 14 residues. V gave up 8 bases and J gave up 4 bases; unmatched junction bases: 5. In DNA form, the CDR3 reads TGTGCCAGCCAAACAGGGGACGGGGCCAACGTCCTGACTTTC. Translating it yields CASQTGDGANVLTF. Complete variable domain (other parts from reference TRBV7-2 and TRBJ2-6): GAGVSQSPSNKVTEKGKDVELRCDPISGHTALYWYRQSLGQGLEFLIYFQGNSAPDKSGLPSDRFSAERTGGSVSTLTIQRTQQEDSAVYLCASQTGDGANVLTFGAGSRLTVL.

In its sample, this clonotype was seen many times. The chain has TRBV7-3 and TRBJ2-5, with TRBD1 matching over 8 bases. This CDR3 is 14 amino acids long. V shed 5 bases and J 5 bases; nucleotides not matched to a gene: 7. Germline assignment: CDR1 SGHTA and CDR2 FQGTGA. The CDR3 DNA follows: TGTGCCAGCAGCCCCACAGGGGGGTCGGAGACCCAGTACTTC. It specifies CASSPTGGSETQYF.

This clonotype was counted between two and nine times. This chain uses TRBV29-1 with TRBJ2-1; 8 positions agree with TRBD2. This CDR3 comprises 13 residues. The J segment lost 14 bases and the V segment lost 3 bases, leaving 12 bases of the junction unmatched. Germline loops: CDR1 SQVTM, CDR2 ANQGSEA. CDR3 in amino acids: CSVDPAGEYRKFF. The DNA of the CDR3 is TGCAGCGTTGATCCAGCGGGGGAGTATAGGAAGTTCTTC.

This rearrangement joins TRBV5-1 to TRBJ1-2; 7 positions match TRBD1. Unmatched junction bases numbered 5, after V lost 0 bases and J lost 6 bases. The CDR3 sequence is 14 residues long. Germline V gene sequence: CDR1 SGHRS, CDR2 YFSETQ. CDR3 nucleotide sequence: TGCGCCAGCAGCTTGGCTACGACAGGGAATGGCTACACCTTC. It translates to CASSLATTGNGYTF.

There are a few counts of this clonotype. This chain's CDR3 is CAISAGTSGLGEQYF. CDR3 sequence (DNA): TGTGCCATCAGTGCCGGGACTAGCGGACTGGGGGAGCAGTACTTC. The chain joins TRBV10-3 to TRBJ2-7; TRBD2 agrees at 11 bases. The CDR3 extends over 15 amino acids. The junction had 9 bases not matched to a gene; V was cut back by 4 bases and J by 7 bases. Germline V gene data show CDR1 as ENHRY and CDR2 as SYGVKD.

The genes are TRBV9 and TRBJ2-7, with 8 bases aligning to TRBD1. The CDR3 contains 14 residues. Trimming at V came to 2 bases and at J to 2 bases, leaving 3 bases not matched to a gene. Germline V gene lookup returns CDR1 SGDLS and CDR2 YYNGEE. For the CDR3, the DNA is TGTGCCAGCAGCGTGGACAGGGTTACCTACGAGCAGTACTTC. This sequence encodes CASSVDRVTYEQYF.

This clonotype was counted only a few times. The genes are TRBV27 and TRBJ1-2; no definite D call. Germline V gene sequence: CDR1 MNHEY, CDR2 SMNVEV (reference sequence). Trimming left V 2 bases short and J 2 bases short, with 9 bases between. This CDR3 is built from 14 residues. CDR3 DNA: TGTGCCAGCAGTTTACTCCCCTCCAACTATGGCTACACCTTC. Translation: CASSLLPSNYGYTF.

Of note for this clonotype: Just one base apart from a much larger clone, this may be a read error. This sequence joins TRBV7-9 and TRBJ1-2; 9 positions agree with TRBD1. V lost 5 bases to trimming and J lost 5 bases; unmatched junction nucleotides: 9. The CDR3 is 15 amino acids. CDR1 and CDR2 (germline): SEHNR, FQNEAQ (reference sequence). The CDR3 loop is CASSRYRGHLYGYTF. The CDR3 nucleotides read TGTGCCAGCAGCCGGTACAGGGGGCATCTATATGGCTACACCTTC.

The chain is built from TRBV27 and TRBJ2-7; 8 bases line up with TRBD1. The CDR3 runs to 15 residues. Germline V lookup: CDR1 MNHEY, CDR2 SMNVEV (reference sequence). V gave up 1 base and J gave up 5 bases; unmatched junction bases: 7. CDR3: CASSLLVRGPHEQYF. The DNA of the CDR3 is TGTGCCAGCAGTTTATTGGTCAGGGGGCCCCACGAGCAGTACTTC.

J is TRBJ2-6 and V is TRBV5-1, with 7 bases identical to TRBD1. The CDR3 length is 15 residues. V lost 3 bases to trimming and J lost 7 bases; unmatched junction nucleotides: 7. The germline V gene encodes CDR1 SGHRS and CDR2 YFSETQ. CDR3 bases: TGCGCCAGCAGCTCGAACAGGGGAAGCGCCAACGTCCTGACTTTC. Amino acids: CASSSNRGSANVLTF.

This clonotype was seen a handful of times. J is TRBJ2-5 and V is TRBV9, with D tentatively TRBD2 (5 bases). The CDR3 extends over 13 amino acids. Germline V gene data show CDR1 as SGDLS and CDR2 as YYNGEE. V was cut by 2 bases and J by 2 bases, with 7 bases left in between. The CDR3 region is CASSVSGQETQYF. The CDR3 nucleotides read TGTGCCAGCAGCGTCAGCGGACAAGAGACCCAGTACTTC.

This clonotype was recorded a few times. V gene TRBV4-1 combines with J gene TRBJ1-6; tentatively, D is TRBD1 (6 bases). CDR3 length equals 17 residues. CDR1 is MGHRA and CDR2 is YSYEKL in the germline V gene. The ends were cut back, 1 base at V and 10 bases at J, with 20 bases in the middle. CDR3 sequence reads: CASSQVPWEAGDSPLHF. CDR3 DNA: TGCGCCAGCAGCCAAGTCCCGTGGGAGGCAGGGGACTCACCCCTCCACTTT.

V is TRBV6-5 and J is TRBJ2-2; TRBD2 matches 9 bases. From germline, CDR1 is MNHEY and CDR2 SVGAGI. Losses at the gene ends were 6 bases for V and 3 bases for J; bases not matched to a gene: 5. The CDR3 is 15 amino acids. The CDR3 bases are TGTGCCAGCAGGGGCGAGCGGGGGGACACCGGGGAGCTGTTTTTT. The encoded protein is CASRGERGDTGELFF.

V gene TRBV5-6 combines with J gene TRBJ1-1; tentatively, D is TRBD1 (5 bases). Between the trimmed V and J ends, which lost 2 bases and 10 bases, there was a span of 18 bases. The CDR3 is 14 amino acids. Germline V gives CDR1 SGHDT, CDR2 YYEEEE. The CDR3 loop reads CASSLWGREGRAFF. CDR3 in DNA: TGTGCCAGCAGCTTATGGGGCAGAGAGGGGAGAGCTTTCTTT.

CDR3 amino acids: CASSQGGLAGGGGDTQYF. The CDR3 bases are TGCGCCAGCAGCCAGGGGGGACTAGCGGGGGGCGGTGGAGATACGCAGTATTTT. This chain joins TRBV4-3 and TRBJ2-3, with 15 bases identical to TRBD2. The CDR3 contains 18 residues. Germline CDR1 LGHNA, CDR2 YSLEER. V lost 3 bases to trimming and J lost 5 bases; unmatched junction nucleotides: 9.

This clonotype was found many times. V and J are TRBV5-1 and TRBJ2-3; D not certain. Germline loops: CDR1 SGHRS, CDR2 YFSETQ. The CDR3 length is 13 residues. V was pared by 7 bases and J by 1 base, with 10 bases between. CDR3 DNA sequence: TGCGCCAGCGGCGAACGGGGCACAGATACGCAGTATTTT. This encodes CASGERGTDTQYF.

This clonotype has a handful of counts. The chain carries TRBV5-1 and TRBJ1-2; 8 bases match TRBD1. Germline lookup yields CDR1 SGHRS and CDR2 YFSETQ. Unmatched junction bases numbered 11, after V lost 6 bases and J lost 7 bases. The CDR3 is 14 residues long. The CDR3 DNA reads as TGCGCCAGCACCCCAGGACAGGGCGGTATTGGCTACACCTTC. It is translated as CASTPGQGGIGYTF.

This clonotype has a single count. A much bigger clone sits one base away, suggesting this may be a read error. V and J are TRBV6-5 and TRBJ1-4, with TRBD1 identical over 8 bases. Germline CDR1 MNHEY, CDR2 SVGAGI. This CDR3 comprises 15 residues. With 3 bases clipped from V and 7 bases from J, the junction kept 7 bases outside the gene matches. CDR3 region: CASSYRQGPSEKLFF. The CDR3 nucleotides read TGTGCCAGCAGTTATCGACAGGGGCCGAGTGAAAAACTGTTTTTT.

This clonotype showed up just a few times. V gene TRBV4-3 combines with J gene TRBJ2-1; 8 bases fit TRBD2. CDR1 and CDR2 (germline): LGHNA, YSLEER. CDR3 length equals 14 residues. J gave up 9 bases and V 1 base, and 5 bases lay outside the gene matches. For the CDR3, the DNA is TGCGCCAGCAGCCAAGCGGGGGGGCCTTTTGAGCAGTTCTTC. Translation: CASSQAGGPFEQFF.

The chain couples TRBV12-3 or TRBV12-4 to TRBJ2-1; D is uncertain. The CDR3 is 14 amino acids. V shed 7 bases and J shed 7 bases, with 17 bases lying between them. This chain's CDR3 is CASTKDSARNEQFF. The CDR3, as DNA: TGTGCCAGCACCAAAGACTCGGCCAGGAATGAGCAGTTCTTC.

In this sample, this clonotype turned up many times. The CDR3 here is CASSVVSTDTQYF. CDR3 DNA sequence: TGTGCCAGCAGTGTCGTAAGCACAGATACGCAGTATTTT. The chain couples TRBV9 to TRBJ2-3; unclear D gene. The CDR3 has 13 residues. Trimming removed 5 bases at V and 0 bases at J, with 7 bases between. Germline values: CDR1 SGDLS, CDR2 YYNGEE.

This clonotype has ten or more counts. The chain links TRBV12-3 or TRBV12-4 to TRBJ2-3; 9 bases line up with TRBD2. CDR3 length equals 15 residues. Unmatched junction bases numbered 3, after V lost 5 bases and J lost 0 bases. The CDR3 DNA reads as TGTGCCAGCAGTCGTAGCGGGGGTAGCACAGATACGCAGTATTTT. Translation gives CASSRSGGSTDTQYF.

This clonotype has more than one count but fewer than ten. The gene calls are TRBV14 and TRBJ2-7; the match to TRBD1 covers 8 bases. CDR3 length equals 13 residues. Germline V CDR1 and CDR2: SGHDN, FVKESK. V was pared by 5 bases and J by 5 bases, with 5 bases of the junction left unmatched. CDR3 bases: TGTGCCAGCAGCGGGGACAGGCCCGACGAGCAGTACGTC. Amino acids: CASSGDRPDEQYV.

The sample holds a few counts of this clonotype. The chain carries TRBV6-1 and TRBJ2-3; the D gene could be TRBD1 or TRBD2 (5 bases each). The V gene's germline CDR1 is MNHNS and CDR2 SASEGT. The CDR3 sequence is 13 residues long. Trimming took 8 bases from V and 4 from J, leaving 13 bases between them. CDR3 region: CASRGSSPDTQYF. In DNA, the CDR3 is TGTGCCAGCCGGGGCTCCTCTCCAGATACGCAGTATTTT.

The J gene is TRBJ1-1, the V gene TRBV5-5; perhaps TRBD1 as D (6 bases). The CDR3 length is 15 residues. The V end lost 3 bases, the J end lost 3 bases, and 15 bases lay between the germline ends. Germline V gives CDR1 SGHKS, CDR2 YYEKEE (reference sequence). The CDR3 loop reads CASSSSFGGHTEAFF. CDR3 in DNA: TGTGCCAGCAGCTCGAGTTTTGGGGGGCACACTGAAGCTTTCTTT.

The rearrangement uses TRBV27 and TRBJ2-7; maybe TRBD1 (5 bases). Trimming removed 4 bases from V and 2 bases from J, with 12 bases in between. In germline, CDR1 is MNHEY, CDR2 SMNVEV (reference sequence). This CDR3 contains 14 residues. CDR3 DNA sequence: TGTGCCAGCAGTTGGGGCCCGACCACCTACGAGCAGTACTTC. Protein: CASSWGPTTYEQYF.

The V gene is TRBV12-3 or TRBV12-4, the J gene TRBJ2-7; D may be TRBD1 (6 bases). Between the trimmed V and J ends, which lost 3 bases and 0 bases, there was a span of 21 bases. The CDR3 is 18 residues long. The CDR3 DNA reads as TGTGCCAGCAGTTTCTCCCTCCGGGTGGGGGCCAGCTCCTACGAGCAGTACTTC. Translating gives CASSFSLRVGASSYEQYF.

This rearrangement joins TRBV5-1 to TRBJ2-7; no reliable D call. V was trimmed by 8 bases and J by 4 bases, leaving 10 bases between them. This CDR3 region has 11 residues. Per germline, CDR1 SGHRS and CDR2 YFSETQ. The CDR3 loop reads CASVAAYEQYV. CDR3 in DNA: TGCGCCAGTGTAGCAGCGTACGAGCAGTACGTC.

About this clonotype itself: An end of the junction differs from the germline gene, which may be a read error. The chain has TRBV4-3 and TRBJ1-5; D call uncertain. The CDR3 contains 15 residues. Germline loops: CDR1 LGHNA, CDR2 YSLEER. The CDR3 loop reads CASSQEWGSNKPQHF. The DNA for the CDR3 is TGCGCCAGCAGCCAAGAGTGGGGTAGCAATAAGCCCCAGCATTTT.

In its sample, this clonotype was seen a few times. The chain carries TRBV6-1 and TRBJ2-7; 7 nucleotides line up with TRBD1. V shed 6 bases, J shed 3 bases, and the junction held 5 bases outside the gene matches. This CDR3 has 13 residues. CDR1 is MNHNS, CDR2 SASEGT, per germline. The CDR3 bases are TGTGCCAGCAGAAAGACAGGGTTCTACGAGCAGTACGTC. Its protein product is CASRKTGFYEQYV.